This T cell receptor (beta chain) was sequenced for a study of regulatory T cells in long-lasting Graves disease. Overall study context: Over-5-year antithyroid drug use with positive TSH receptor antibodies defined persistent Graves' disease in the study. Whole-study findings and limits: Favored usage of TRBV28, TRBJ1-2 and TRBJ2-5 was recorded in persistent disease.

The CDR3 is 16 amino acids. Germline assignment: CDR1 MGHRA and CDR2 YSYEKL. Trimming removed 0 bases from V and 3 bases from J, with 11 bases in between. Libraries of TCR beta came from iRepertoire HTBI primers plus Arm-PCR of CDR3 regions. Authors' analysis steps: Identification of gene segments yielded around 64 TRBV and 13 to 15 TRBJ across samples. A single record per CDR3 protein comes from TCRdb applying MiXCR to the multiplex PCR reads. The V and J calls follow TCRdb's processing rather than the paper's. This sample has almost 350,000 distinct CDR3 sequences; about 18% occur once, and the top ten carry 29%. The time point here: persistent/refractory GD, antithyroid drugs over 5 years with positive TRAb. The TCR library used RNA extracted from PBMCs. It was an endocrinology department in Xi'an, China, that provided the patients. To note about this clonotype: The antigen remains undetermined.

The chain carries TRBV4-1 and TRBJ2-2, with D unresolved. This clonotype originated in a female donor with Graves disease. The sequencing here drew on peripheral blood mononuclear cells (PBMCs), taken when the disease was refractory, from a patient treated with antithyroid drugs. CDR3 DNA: TGCGCCAGCAGCCAAGACCCTGACCCGCACACCGGGGAGCTGTTTTTT. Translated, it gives CASSQDPDPHTGELFF.